Shown below are 28 T cell receptor beta chains from a single sample sequenced in a study of T cell responses to AZD1222 COVID-19 vaccine. TCRdb's copy holds only in-frame clones and misses some; the assay was immunoSEQ multiplex PCR. Of approximately 150,000 clones in the sample, 89% were seen once. The source was peripheral blood, collected on day 0 of AZD1222 vaccination. The receptors come from an adult in good health.

The chain couples TRBV7-9 to TRBJ2-5; D perhaps matches TRBD1 (6 bases). V gave up 1 base and J gave up 4 bases, with 10 bases separating them. Looked up from germline, CDR1 is SEHNR and CDR2 is FQNEAQ (reference sequence). This CDR3 has 14 amino acids. Here the CDR3 DNA reads TGTGCCAGCAGCTTAGTAGGGGGTCGAGAGACCCAGTACTTC. This encodes CASSLVGGRETQYF.

The chain links TRBV19 to TRBJ2-2, with a possible D match to TRBD2 (6 bases). This CDR3 is 15 amino acids long. Between the trimmed V and J ends, which lost 0 bases and 3 bases, there was a span of 8 bases. Germline lookup yields CDR1 LNHDA and CDR2 SQIVND (reference sequence). For the CDR3, the DNA is TGTGCCAGTAGTATAGACAGGAGGGACACCGGGGAGCTGTTTTTT. Its translation: CASSIDRRDTGELFF.

This clone was counted only a few times. The genes are TRBV10-1 and TRBJ2-7; either TRBD1 or TRBD2 may fit D (5 bases each). Trimming stripped 2 bases from V and 1 base from J, with 15 bases between. The germline CDR1 and CDR2 sequences are WNHNN and SYGVQD (reference sequence). CDR3 length: 16 residues. The CDR3 sequence is CASSERQGEKSYEQYF. CDR3 sequence (DNA): TGCGCCAGCAGTGAGCGCCAGGGAGAGAAGTCCTACGAGCAGTACTTC.

This chain connects TRBV2 to TRBJ1-1, with D possibly matching TRBD1 (5 bases). The CDR3 has 12 residues. The germline CDR1 and CDR2 sequences are SNHLY and FYNNEI. V lost 2 bases to trimming and J lost 11 bases, with 12 bases between them. The CDR3 is CASSEQGSPAFF. The CDR3 nucleotides are TGTGCCAGCAGTGAACAGGGCAGCCCGGCTTTCTTT.

The genes are TRBV7-2 and TRBJ2-7; TRBD2 might be the D (5 bases). V lost 3 bases and J lost 1, with 7 bases in between. CDR1 is SGHTA and CDR2 is FQGNSA in the germline V gene. The CDR3 has 13 residues. CDR3 coding DNA: TGTGCCAGCAGCTTCCGAGGGTCCTACGAGCAGTACTTC. Translated: CASSFRGSYEQYF.

The CDR3 protein is CATSDWSSGLGGANVLTF. The CDR3 coding sequence is TGTGCCACCAGTGATTGGTCTTCAGGGTTAGGTGGGGCCAACGTCCTGACTTTC. The chain joins TRBV24-1 to TRBJ2-6, with D perhaps matching TRBD1 (5 bases). CDR3 length: 18 amino acids. The V gene lost 2 bases and the J gene lost 3 bases, with 16 bases spanning the gap. Germline CDR1 is KGHDR and CDR2 is SFDVKD.

The chain joins TRBV5-1 to TRBJ1-6; TRBD1 agrees at 9 bases. The CDR3 covers 16 residues. CDR1 SGHRS and CDR2 YFSETQ come from the germline V gene. Trimming at V came to 4 bases and at J to 8 bases, leaving 10 bases not matched to a gene. The CDR3 is CASSLGRDRVHSPLHF. CDR3 nucleotides: TGCGCCAGCAGCCTCGGCCGGGACAGGGTACATTCACCCCTCCACTTT.

This chain uses TRBV28 with TRBJ2-3; the D is unclear. The germline V gene encodes CDR1 MDHEN and CDR2 SYDVKM. The CDR3 covers 15 residues. V was shortened by 2 bases and J by 6 bases, with 15 bases between the two germline ends. The CDR3 region is CASSLTAFNPDTQYF. The CDR3 coding sequence is TGTGCCAGCAGTTTAACTGCTTTTAATCCGGATACGCAGTATTTT.

This chain links TRBV24-1 with TRBJ2-1; D is tentatively TRBD1 or TRBD2 (5 bases each). Deletions cut 4 bases from V and 3 bases from J, with 12 bases between. Per germline, CDR1 KGHDR and CDR2 SFDVKD. The length of the CDR3 is 15 residues. CDR3 in DNA: TGTGCCACCAGTGACCCCCGGGGCAGCTACAATGAGCAGTTCTTC. Amino acids: CATSDPRGSYNEQFF.

The chain combines TRBV14 with TRBJ2-3; maybe TRBD2 (5 bases). The CDR3 consists of 17 residues. CDR1 SGHDN and CDR2 FVKESK come from the germline V gene. The germline V and J ends were trimmed by 4 bases and 3 bases, with 20 bases remaining between them. CDR3 sequence (DNA): TGTGCCAGCAGCCCCCAACGGTCCAGCGGTTGGACAGATACGCAGTATTTT. Translation: CASSPQRSSGWTDTQYF.

The rearrangement links TRBV9 to TRBJ1-3; 9 nucleotides align to TRBD1. This CDR3 spans 15 amino acids. Germline CDR1 SGDLS, CDR2 YYNGEE. V shed 3 bases, J shed 7 bases, and the junction held 8 bases outside the gene matches. DNA of the CDR3: TGTGCCAGCAGCGCCCTCCTTGACAGGGGGAACACCATATATTTT. It codes for CASSALLDRGNTIYF.

A single count supports this clone. The gene calls are TRBV7-2 and TRBJ1-5; D is undetermined. The V end lost 1 base, the J end lost 1 base, and 11 bases lay between the germline ends. CDR3 length equals 16 residues. Germline V gene data show CDR1 as SGHTA and CDR2 as FQGNSA. The CDR3 protein is CASSLGSGYSNQPQHF. CDR3 bases: TGTGCCAGCAGCTTAGGGTCAGGATACAGCAATCAGCCCCAGCATTTT.

The chain has TRBV30 and TRBJ1-6; TRBD1 aligns across 9 bases. CDR1 and CDR2 (germline): GTSNPN, SVGIG (reference sequence). The V gene end was trimmed by 6 bases and the J gene end by 7 bases; junction bases not matched to a gene: 4. CDR3 length: 13 residues. In DNA form, the CDR3 reads TGTGCCTGCATGGGACAGGGCAATTCACCCCTCCACTTT. Protein sequence: CACMGQGNSPLHF.

The V and J genes are TRBV4-1 and TRBJ2-3; D is unresolved. Trimming took 3 bases from V and 5 from J, leaving 9 bases between them. Germline loops: CDR1 MGHRA, CDR2 YSYEKL. The CDR3 has 13 amino acids. CDR3 sequence: CASSHGALDTQYF. CDR3 nucleotides: TGCGCCAGCAGCCACGGAGCATTAGATACGCAGTATTTT.

V is TRBV2 and J is TRBJ2-7; D remains unclear. V lost 4 bases, J lost 2 bases, and 3 bases lay in between. The V gene's germline CDR1 is SNHLY and CDR2 FYNNEI. The CDR3 sequence is 11 residues long. The CDR3 spells CASSATYEQYF. The DNA of the CDR3 is TGTGCCAGCAGTGCTACCTACGAGCAGTACTTC.

The genes are TRBV2 and TRBJ2-7; 7 bases are shared with TRBD2. The germline gives CDR1 SNHLY, CDR2 FYNNEI. V gave up 6 bases and J gave up 0 bases; unmatched junction bases: 5. This CDR3 comprises 14 residues. The CDR3 sequence is CASRNREGSYEQYF. The CDR3, as DNA: TGTGCCAGCAGGAATAGGGAGGGCTCCTACGAGCAGTACTTC.

This clone was seen a handful of times. CDR3 sequence: CASSLAGDNSPLHF. CDR3 coding DNA: TGTGCCAGCAGCTTGGCGGGGGATAATTCACCCCTCCACTTT. The gene calls are TRBV5-4 and TRBJ1-6; D may be TRBD1 (5 bases). The CDR3 is made up of 14 amino acids. From germline, CDR1 is SGHNT and CDR2 YYREEE (reference sequence). V lost 0 bases, J lost 5 bases, and 6 bases lay in between.

The rearrangement links TRBV7-9 to TRBJ1-1; D uncertain. The V end was cut by 4 bases, the J end by 0 bases, with 9 bases between. Germline loops: CDR1 SEHNR, CDR2 FQNEAQ (reference sequence). The CDR3 runs 14 residues. This CDR3 is CASSSTALNTEAFF. In DNA form, the CDR3 reads TGTGCCAGCAGCTCGACGGCATTGAACACTGAAGCTTTCTTT.

This clone showed up just once. This chain connects TRBV6-5 to TRBJ1-5; D possibly corresponds to TRBD1 (5 bases). V shed 3 bases and J shed 7 bases, with 10 bases lying between them. The germline V gene encodes CDR1 MNHEY and CDR2 SVGAGI. The CDR3 extends over 13 amino acids. CDR3 region: CASSYTSGQPQHF. CDR3 DNA: TGTGCCAGCAGTTATACCTCAGGGCAGCCCCAGCATTTT.

CDR3 bases: TGCAGTGCTAGTTCAGGTGGGGCAGGGCGAACTCCCACCTTC. Translated: CSASSGGAGRTPTF. The chain joins TRBV20-1 to TRBJ1-2; possibly TRBD1 for D (5 bases). The CDR3 runs to 14 residues. V was clipped by 3 bases and J by 13 bases, with 24 bases between them. Germline loops: CDR1 DFQATT, CDR2 SNEGSKA (reference sequence).

The J gene is TRBJ2-1, the V gene TRBV19; no reliable D call. The germline CDR1 and CDR2 sequences are LNHDA and SQIVND (reference sequence). V lost 8 bases to trimming and J lost 2 bases, with 10 bases between them. This CDR3 is 13 amino acids long. CDR3 nucleotides: TGTGCCAGTCAGGCTAGTGCCTACAATGAGCAGTTCTTC. This gives the protein CASQASAYNEQFF.

This clone has more than one count but fewer than ten. The rearrangement joins TRBV18 to TRBJ1-1; 9 bases are a match to TRBD1. The germline CDR1 and CDR2 sequences are KGHSH and LQKENI. V was clipped by 4 bases and J by 2 bases; unmatched bases: 5. The CDR3 loop spans 15 amino acids. The CDR3 reads CASSLQGASNTEAFF. CDR3 DNA sequence: TGTGCCAGCTCACTACAGGGGGCGAGTAACACTGAAGCTTTCTTT.

The J gene is TRBJ2-7, the V gene TRBV23-1; D is uncertain. TRBV23-1 is classed as an ORF, of uncertain function. The CDR3 runs 13 residues. V lost 2 bases and J lost 4, with 9 bases in between. CDR3 bases: TGCGCCAGCAGTCAACTAGGCCTATACGAGCAGTACTTC. It is translated as CASSQLGLYEQYF.

The J gene is TRBJ1-4, the V gene TRBV2; no clear D gene. The length of the CDR3 is 15 residues. Trimming shortened V by 2 bases and J by 8 bases, and 15 bases separated the two germline ends. Germline V gene sequence: CDR1 SNHLY, CDR2 FYNNEI. CDR3 sequence (DNA): TGTGCCAGCAGTGAAAATCGTCCGAAATGGGAAAAACTGTTTTTT. This encodes CASSENRPKWEKLFF.

V is TRBV18 and J is TRBJ1-5; D uncertain. The V end was cut by 3 bases, the J end by 4 bases, with 13 bases between. The CDR3 extends over 15 amino acids. Germline CDR1 KGHSH, CDR2 LQKENI. CDR3 DNA: TGTGCCAGCTCACCCGGCAGGAATTCAAATCAGCCCCAGCATTTT. Its translation: CASSPGRNSNQPQHF. The complete variable domain, with remaining parts taken from reference TRBV18 and TRBJ1-5, reads NAGVMQNPRHLVRRRGQEARLRCSPMKGHSHVYWYRQLPEEGLKFMVYLQKENIIDESGMPKERFSAEFPKEGPSILRIQQVVRGDSAAYFCASSPGRNSNQPQHFGDGTRLSIL.

CDR3 residues: CASSPGTGVAFF. The CDR3 DNA is TGTGCCAGCAGCCCAGGGACAGGGGTTGCTTTCTTT. The rearrangement links TRBV11-1 to TRBJ1-1; TRBD1 aligns across 10 bases. Germline CDR1 SGHAT, CDR2 FQDESV (reference sequence). V dropped 5 bases and J dropped 11; count of bases not matched to a gene: 5. The CDR3 totals 12 residues.

There are a few counts of this clone. V usage is TRBV27 and J usage is TRBJ1-1, with D uncertain. In germline, CDR1 is MNHEY, CDR2 SMNVEV (reference sequence). V was clipped by 3 bases and J by 3 bases, with 8 bases between them. The CDR3 loop spans 13 amino acids. CDR3 sequence reads: CASSFREDTEAFF. For the CDR3, the DNA is TGTGCCAGCAGTTTTCGGGAGGACACTGAAGCTTTCTTT.

The CDR3 bases are TGTGCCAGCAGTGAAGCGCTGAATGGCAGGCTAAACACTGAAGCTTTCTTT. As protein: CASSEALNGRLNTEAFF. The chain joins TRBV2 to TRBJ1-1; the D is unclear. The CDR3 extends over 17 amino acids. Germline V lookup: CDR1 SNHLY, CDR2 FYNNEI. The germline V and J ends were trimmed by 0 bases and 2 bases, with 16 bases remaining between them.